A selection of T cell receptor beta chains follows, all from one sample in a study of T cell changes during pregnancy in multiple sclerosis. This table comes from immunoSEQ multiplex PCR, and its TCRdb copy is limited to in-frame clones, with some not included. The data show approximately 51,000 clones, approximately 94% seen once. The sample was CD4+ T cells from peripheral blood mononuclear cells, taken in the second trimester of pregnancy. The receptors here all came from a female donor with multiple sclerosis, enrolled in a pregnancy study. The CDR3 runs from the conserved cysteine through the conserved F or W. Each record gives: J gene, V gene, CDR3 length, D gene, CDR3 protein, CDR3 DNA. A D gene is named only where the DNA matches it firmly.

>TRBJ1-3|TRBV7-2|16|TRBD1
CASSWDRRNSGNTIYF
TGTGCCAGCAGTTGGGACAGGAGGAACTCTGGAAACACCATATATTTT
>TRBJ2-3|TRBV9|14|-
CASSVVDTTDTQYF
TGTGCCAGCAGCGTAGTGGACACCACAGATACGCAGTATTTT
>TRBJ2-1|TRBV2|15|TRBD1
CASIGDRGSYNEQFF
TGTGCCAGCATCGGGGACAGGGGCTCCTACAATGAGCAGTTCTTC
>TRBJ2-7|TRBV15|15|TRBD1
CATSSELGTGSKQYF
TGTGCCACCAGCAGTGAACTAGGGACAGGGAGTAAGCAGTACTTC
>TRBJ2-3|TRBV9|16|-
CASSVGGGASTDTQYF
TGTGCCAGCAGCGTAGGTGGGGGGGCTAGCACAGATACGCAGTATTTT
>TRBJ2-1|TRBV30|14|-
CAFRTGSSYNEQFF
TGTGCCTTTCGCACGGGGAGCTCCTACAATGAGCAGTTCTTC
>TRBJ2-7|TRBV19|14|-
CASSIAESSNEQYF
TGTGCCAGTAGTATAGCGGAGTCATCCAACGAGCAGTACTTC
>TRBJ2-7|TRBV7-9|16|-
CASSLSPGSNSYEQYF
TGTGCCAGCAGCTTATCCCCGGGGAGTAATTCCTACGAGCAGTACTTC
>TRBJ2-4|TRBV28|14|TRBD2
CASSPGLAQNIQYF
TGTGCCAGCAGCCCGGGACTAGCCCAAAACATTCAGTACTTC
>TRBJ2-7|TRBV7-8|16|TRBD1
CASSSPGTGSIYEQYF
TGTGCCAGCAGCTCTCCCGGGACAGGGAGCATCTACGAGCAGTACTTC